This is a list of T cell receptor beta chains from one sample in a study of blood T cell repertoires in COVID-19. The data were produced by immunoSEQ multiplex PCR, yet TCRdb's version contains in-frame clones alone and is incomplete. The repertoire includes about 270,000 clones, more than 80% of them detected once, and 4.1% sits in the top ten. The sample comprised PBMCs or T cells enriched from blood (not recorded which). These receptors originate from a woman aged 25 to 45 with acute COVID-19. Each CDR3 is given with its conserved first and last residue. The order of the fields is clone size, V gene, J gene, D gene, CDR3 protein, CDR3 DNA. A D gene is named only where the DNA matches it firmly. Only part of the rows carry a size: once, few, many, or a class if the clone is expanded.

>NA|TRBV7-2|TRBJ2-1|NA
CASSLVARQGNEQFF
TGTGCCAGCAGCTTAGTTGCCCGTCAGGGCAATGAGCAGTTCTTC
>NA|TRBV24-1|TRBJ1-4|NA
CATRAEGANEKLFF
TGTGCCACCAGAGCCGAGGGAGCTAATGAAAAACTGTTTTTT
>NA|TRBV3-1/TRBV3-2|TRBJ2-7|NA
CASSPSGGLYEQYF
TGTGCCAGCAGCCCCTCTGGCGGGTTATACGAGCAGTACTTC
>NA|TRBV19|TRBJ2-3|TRBD2
CASTVGLAVTDTQYF
TGTGCCAGTACCGTGGGACTAGCGGTCACAGATACGCAGTATTTT
>NA|TRBV30|TRBJ2-7|NA
CAYEAGTTDEQYF
TGTGCCTATGAAGCGGGCACCACGGATGAGCAGTACTTC
>NA|TRBV7-3|TRBJ2-5|TRBD2
CASSSSGRVGETQYF
TGTGCCAGCAGCTCTAGCGGGAGGGTCGGGGAGACCCAGTACTTC
>once|TRBV5-5|TRBJ1-5|NA
CASSLFWGDNQPQHF
TGTGCCAGCAGCTTGTTTTGGGGGGACAATCAGCCCCAGCATTTT
>NA|TRBV6-5|TRBJ1-1|TRBD1
CASSSGQVMTLREAFF
TGTGCCAGCAGTTCTGGACAGGTGATGACTCTAAGAGAAGCTTTCTTT
>NA|TRBV27|TRBJ2-7|NA
CASSPIPITGGIYEQYF
TGTGCCAGCAGTCCTATCCCAATAACGGGCGGGATCTACGAGCAGTACTTC
>NA|TRBV5-1|TRBJ1-6|NA
CASSPTGPMDNSPLHF
TGCGCCAGCAGCCCAACAGGTCCAATGGATAATTCACCCCTCCACTTT
>NA|TRBV7-2|TRBJ2-1|TRBD1
CASRSQGASYNEQFF
TGTGCCAGCAGGTCGCAGGGGGCGTCCTACAATGAGCAGTTCTTC
>NA|TRBV3-1/TRBV3-2|TRBJ1-3|TRBD1
CASSLRGASSGNTIYF
TGTGCCAGCAGCCTCAGGGGGGCCAGCTCTGGAAACACCATATATTTT
>NA|TRBV21-1|TRBJ1-5|NA
CASSSKAGDQPQHF
TGTGCCAGCAGCAGTAAAGCAGGCGATCAGCCCCAGCATTTT
>NA|TRBV5-1|TRBJ2-3|NA
CASSLRLEPSTDTQYF
TGCGCCAGCAGCCTCAGACTTGAACCTAGCACAGATACGCAGTATTTT
>NA|TRBV28|TRBJ2-7|TRBD2
CASSFGGSSYEQYF
TGTGCCAGCAGTTTCGGGGGGAGCTCCTACGAGCAGTACTTC
>NA|TRBV12-3/TRBV12-4|TRBJ2-1|TRBD2
CASSSSGRGEQFF
TGTGCCAGCAGCTCTAGCGGGAGGGGTGAGCAGTTCTTC
>NA|TRBV2|TRBJ1-5|TRBD1
CASGGQGSDQPQHF
TGTGCCAGCGGGGGACAGGGGAGCGATCAGCCCCAGCATTTT
>NA|TRBV3-1/TRBV3-2|TRBJ1-5|TRBD1
CASSPTGGYGNQPQHF
TGTGCCAGCAGCCCGACAGGGGGCTATGGCAATCAGCCCCAGCATTTT
>NA|TRBV15|TRBJ2-1|NA
CATSSQRVPKSSYNEQFF
TGTGCCACCAGCAGCCAGCGGGTTCCGAAGAGCTCCTACAATGAGCAGTTCTTC
>NA|TRBV28|TRBJ1-3|NA
CASSFAGSSGNTIYF
TGTGCCAGCAGTTTTGCAGGGTCTTCTGGAAACACCATATATTTT
>NA|TRBV9|TRBJ1-6|TRBD1
CASSVGQGNSPLHF
TGTGCCAGCAGCGTAGGACAGGGGAATTCACCCCTCCACTTT
>NA|TRBV28|TRBJ1-5|NA
CASSTGWAQPQHF
TGTGCCAGCAGCACAGGTTGGGCTCAGCCCCAGCATTTT